This entry lists 7 T cell receptor beta chains sequenced from one sample in a study of OX40 agonist ivuxolimab in advanced cancers. Data came from immunoSEQ multiplex PCR; TCRdb stores just in-frame clones and leaves some out. The sample includes 35,000 to 40,000 clones, more than 75% seen only once; the top ten take around an eighth. Sample: CD4+ or CD8+ T cells sorted from blood, taken in a trial of the OX40 agonist ivuxolimab. All receptors derive from an adult with an advanced solid tumor such as melanoma, head and neck, liver or kidney cancer.

The rearrangement links TRBV6-1 to TRBJ2-7, with a possible D match to TRBD1 (6 bases). The CDR3 extends over 14 amino acids. Trimming took 4 bases from V and 2 from J, leaving 12 bases between them. Per germline, CDR1 MNHNS and CDR2 SASEGT. The CDR3 sequence: CASSVRTATYEQYF. The CDR3 nucleotides are TGTGCCAGCAGTGTCAGGACAGCCACCTACGAGCAGTACTTC.

This sequence joins TRBV7-9 and TRBJ2-7; the D gene is possibly TRBD2 (6 bases). CDR3 length: 14 amino acids. The germline V gene has CDR1 SEHNR and CDR2 FQNEAQ (reference sequence). The V gene lost 4 bases and the J gene lost 5 bases, with 15 bases spanning the gap. The chain's CDR3 is CASSWSGEGDEQYF. The DNA of the CDR3 is TGTGCCAGCAGCTGGTCGGGGGAAGGTGACGAGCAGTACTTC.

The chain combines TRBV2 with TRBJ2-7; D might be TRBD2 (5 bases). V lost 7 bases to trimming and J lost 7 bases, with 14 bases between them. The CDR3 is 12 amino acids. CDR1 is SNHLY, CDR2 FYNNEI, per germline. Here the CDR3 DNA reads TGTGCCAGCACCCCGAGGGCTGCAGAGCAGTACTTC. Translating it yields CASTPRAAEQYF.

The chain joins TRBV6-6 to TRBJ1-1; D ambiguous. Germline V gene lookup returns CDR1 MNHNY and CDR2 SVGAGI (reference sequence). V shed 5 bases and J shed 4 bases, with 8 bases lying between them. The CDR3 loop spans 12 amino acids. The CDR3 region has the DNA TGTGCCAGCAGTCCACTTGGCACTGAAGCTTTCTTT. It is translated as CASSPLGTEAFF.

The genes are TRBV27 and TRBJ1-1; 8 bases match TRBD1. Germline V gene lookup returns CDR1 MNHEY and CDR2 SMNVEV (reference sequence). The CDR3 is 13 residues long. V lost 8 bases and J lost 5; bases outside the gene matches: 7. In nucleotides, the CDR3 is TGTGCCAGCGGCAGGACAGGGAGAACTGAAGCTTTCTTT. Translation: CASGRTGRTEAFF.

The chain combines TRBV4-1 with TRBJ1-2, with 9 nucleotides matching TRBD1. The CDR3 length is 15 residues. V trimming: 0 bases; J trimming: 1 base; junction bases outside the gene matches: 0. Germline V gives CDR1 MGHRA, CDR2 YSYEKL. The CDR3: CASSQEDRGNYGYTF. The CDR3 DNA reads as TGCGCCAGCAGCCAAGAGGACAGGGGTAACTATGGCTACACCTTC.

V gene TRBV7-2 combines with J gene TRBJ1-1; D is unclear. The CDR3 is 14 residues long. Germline V gene sequence: CDR1 SGHTA, CDR2 FQGNSA. V was trimmed by 5 bases and J by 5 bases, leaving 15 bases between them. The DNA of the CDR3 is TGTGCCAGCAGCCCCGCTCCGGTGGGGACTGAAGCTTTCTTT. This encodes CASSPAPVGTEAFF.